This is a list of T cell receptor beta chains from one sample in a study of beta chain features in type 1 diabetes. The protocol was immunoSEQ multiplex PCR, while the TCRdb copy is restricted to in-frame clones and leaves out a portion. The repertoire includes around 340,000 clones, about a tenth of them detected once, and 1% sits in the top ten. Source material: central memory CD4+ T cells from blood. Receptor source: a man younger than 45 with type 1 diabetes. The CDR3 runs from the conserved cysteine through the conserved F or W. The D gene is left open where the match is weak. The size of a clone is reported for some rows only, either as once, few or many, or as a class for expanded clones.

abundance: few; v_gene: TRBV5-1; d_gene: -; j_gene: TRBJ2-6; CDR3nt: TGCGCCAGCAGCGGCGGGACAGCGCTCCGCTCTGGGGCCAACGTCCTGACTTTC; CDR3aa: CASSGGTALRSGANVLTF
abundance: few; v_gene: TRBV7-2; d_gene: -; j_gene: TRBJ1-1; CDR3nt: TGTGCCAGCAGCTTAACCAGAGGGAACACTGAAGCTTTCTTT; CDR3aa: CASSLTRGNTEAFF
abundance: -; v_gene: TRBV9; d_gene: TRBD2; j_gene: TRBJ2-5; CDR3nt: TGTGCCAGCAGGACTAGCCCACAGACCCAGTACTTC; CDR3aa: CASRTSPQTQYF
abundance: -; v_gene: TRBV2; d_gene: -; j_gene: TRBJ2-5; CDR3nt: TGTGCCAGCAGTACGTACAGGGAAGAGACCCAGTACTTC; CDR3aa: CASSTYREETQYF
abundance: -; v_gene: TRBV14; d_gene: -; j_gene: TRBJ2-5; CDR3nt: TGTGCCAGCAGCCAAGGTGATATCCAAGAGACCCAGTACTTC; CDR3aa: CASSQGDIQETQYF
abundance: few; v_gene: TRBV30; d_gene: TRBD1; j_gene: TRBJ1-4; CDR3nt: TGTGCCTGGAGTGCCTGGACAGGGGTTAATGAAAAACTGTTTTTT; CDR3aa: CAWSAWTGVNEKLFF
abundance: -; v_gene: TRBV5-1; d_gene: TRBD1; j_gene: TRBJ2-7; CDR3nt: TGCGCCAGCAGCTTGGCTATCGGGACAGGGGTCTACGAGCAGTACTTC; CDR3aa: CASSLAIGTGVYEQYF
abundance: many; v_gene: TRBV7-9; d_gene: -; j_gene: TRBJ2-5; CDR3nt: TGTGCCAGCAGCCCCGAGGGACGGGAGACCCAGTACTTC; CDR3aa: CASSPEGRETQYF
abundance: -; v_gene: TRBV9; d_gene: -; j_gene: TRBJ2-7; CDR3nt: TGTGCCAGCAGCGTATGGGGGGGCCACGAGCAGTACTTC; CDR3aa: CASSVWGGHEQYF
abundance: many; v_gene: TRBV5-4; d_gene: TRBD2; j_gene: TRBJ2-1; CDR3nt: TGTGCCAGCAGCTTTACTAGCGGGGGGTACAATGAGCAGTTCTTC; CDR3aa: CASSFTSGGYNEQFF
abundance: -; v_gene: TRBV5-1; d_gene: TRBD1; j_gene: TRBJ2-5; CDR3nt: TGCGCCAGCAGCGCGACAGGGGGCCAAGAGACCCAGTACTTC; CDR3aa: CASSATGGQETQYF
abundance: few; v_gene: TRBV7-2; d_gene: -; j_gene: TRBJ2-5; CDR3nt: TGTGCCAGCAGCCAGAAATCTAGTAGTAGGGAGACCCAGTACTTC; CDR3aa: CASSQKSSSRETQYF
abundance: -; v_gene: TRBV5-1; d_gene: -; j_gene: TRBJ2-5; CDR3nt: TGCGCCAGCAGCAACGTGGGACGGAACCAAGAGACCCAGTACTTC; CDR3aa: CASSNVGRNQETQYF
abundance: -; v_gene: TRBV10-3; d_gene: -; j_gene: TRBJ2-3; CDR3nt: TGTGCCACCAACCCGGGGGCCAGCACAGATACGCAGTATTTT; CDR3aa: CATNPGASTDTQYF
abundance: many; v_gene: TRBV5-4; d_gene: -; j_gene: TRBJ2-3; CDR3nt: TGTGCCAGCAGCTTGACGACGGGGGCCTCGGCGGATACGCAGTATTTT; CDR3aa: CASSLTTGASADTQYF
abundance: -; v_gene: TRBV2; d_gene: -; j_gene: TRBJ1-6; CDR3nt: TGTGCCAGCGTAAGAGAGAGAACCTTCTCCTATAATTCACCCCTCCACTTT; CDR3aa: CASVRERTFSYNSPLHF
abundance: -; v_gene: TRBV28; d_gene: TRBD2; j_gene: TRBJ2-7; CDR3nt: TGTGCCAGCAGTTTAAGGAGGGGAGGGTCCTACGAGCAGTACTTC; CDR3aa: CASSLRRGGSYEQYF
abundance: many; v_gene: TRBV2; d_gene: TRBD1; j_gene: TRBJ1-1; CDR3nt: TGTGCCAGCAGTGGGGACAGGGGAGGAACTGAAGCTTTCTTT; CDR3aa: CASSGDRGGTEAFF
abundance: -; v_gene: TRBV6-1; d_gene: TRBD2; j_gene: TRBJ2-5; CDR3nt: TGTGCCAGCAGTGCGAGACTAGCGGGGGGCCTAGAGACCCAGTACTTC; CDR3aa: CASSARLAGGLETQYF
abundance: -; v_gene: TRBV6-5; d_gene: TRBD1; j_gene: TRBJ1-5; CDR3nt: TGTGCCAGCAGTTACCAAGGGGGCTCGCAGCCCCAGCATTTT; CDR3aa: CASSYQGGSQPQHF
abundance: few; v_gene: TRBV5-6; d_gene: -; j_gene: TRBJ1-2; CDR3nt: TGTGCCAGCAGACTCCAAGCGGGGGAAGGCTACACCTTC; CDR3aa: CASRLQAGEGYTF
abundance: -; v_gene: TRBV4-1; d_gene: TRBD1; j_gene: TRBJ1-2; CDR3nt: TGCGCCAGCAGCCAAGAAGGGGGCGCGGACTACACCTTC; CDR3aa: CASSQEGGADYTF
abundance: few; v_gene: TRBV6-5; d_gene: -; j_gene: TRBJ1-6; CDR3nt: TGTGCCAGCAACGAGACATTGCGGGCAGCTCCCCTCCACTTT; CDR3aa: CASNETLRAAPLHF
abundance: few; v_gene: TRBV20-1; d_gene: -; j_gene: TRBJ2-5; CDR3nt: TGCAGTGCCCGGGTGGGGGAGACCCAGTACTTC; CDR3aa: CSARVGETQYF
abundance: -; v_gene: TRBV5-1; d_gene: -; j_gene: TRBJ2-1; CDR3nt: TGCGCCAGCAGCCAGTACACATCACAGGGACTCCCATACAATGAGCAGTTCTTC; CDR3aa: CASSQYTSQGLPYNEQFF
abundance: few; v_gene: TRBV28; d_gene: -; j_gene: TRBJ1-5; CDR3nt: TGTGCCAGCAGTTTAGTCTTAACGGTCGGAAGCAATCAGCCCCAGCATTTT; CDR3aa: CASSLVLTVGSNQPQHF
abundance: few; v_gene: TRBV7-6; d_gene: -; j_gene: TRBJ2-1; CDR3nt: TGTGCCAGCAGCCAAACGGGGAACTCCTACAATGAGCAGTTCTTC; CDR3aa: CASSQTGNSYNEQFF
abundance: -; v_gene: TRBV2; d_gene: -; j_gene: TRBJ2-5; CDR3nt: TGTGCCAGCAGTGAACCGACCGTGGAGACCCAGTACTTC; CDR3aa: CASSEPTVETQYF
abundance: -; v_gene: TRBV11-2; d_gene: -; j_gene: TRBJ2-1; CDR3nt: TGTGCCAGCAGCTTAACAGGGCGTGGCAATGAGCAGTTCTTC; CDR3aa: CASSLTGRGNEQFF
abundance: -; v_gene: TRBV28; d_gene: -; j_gene: TRBJ2-1; CDR3nt: TGTGCCAGCAGTGACCTTCGGGCCCATACCTACAATGAGCAGTTCTTC; CDR3aa: CASSDLRAHTYNEQFF
abundance: few; v_gene: TRBV27; d_gene: -; j_gene: TRBJ2-7; CDR3nt: TGTGCCAGCAGTTCAGGGACACCCCGGGCCTACGAGCAGTACTTC; CDR3aa: CASSSGTPRAYEQYF
abundance: few; v_gene: TRBV6-6; d_gene: -; j_gene: TRBJ2-6; CDR3nt: TGTGCCAGCAGTTACCTCAACGTCCTGACTTTC; CDR3aa: CASSYLNVLTF
abundance: many; v_gene: TRBV18; d_gene: -; j_gene: TRBJ2-3; CDR3nt: TGTGCCAGCTCAGGGGTGGAGGGGAGCACAGATACGCAGTATTTT; CDR3aa: CASSGVEGSTDTQYF
abundance: -; v_gene: TRBV7-2; d_gene: TRBD1; j_gene: TRBJ2-5; CDR3nt: TGTGCCAGCAGGCCTAACAGGGGAACGGAGACCCAGTACTTC; CDR3aa: CASRPNRGTETQYF
abundance: few; v_gene: TRBV13; d_gene: -; j_gene: TRBJ2-2; CDR3nt: TGTGCCAGCAGCCTCCATTCAGGGATCAGGACCACCGGGGAGCTGTTTTTT; CDR3aa: CASSLHSGIRTTGELFF
abundance: -; v_gene: TRBV28; d_gene: -; j_gene: TRBJ1-4; CDR3nt: TGTGCCAGCAGCTCGCCTAATGAAAAACTGTTTTTT; CDR3aa: CASSSPNEKLFF
abundance: -; v_gene: TRBV9; d_gene: TRBD2; j_gene: TRBJ2-5; CDR3nt: TGTGCCAGCAGCGTGACTAGCGGGGGAGAGACCCAGTACTTC; CDR3aa: CASSVTSGGETQYF
abundance: few; v_gene: TRBV19; d_gene: -; j_gene: TRBJ2-3; CDR3nt: TGTGCCAGTAGAGGGACTAGCACAGATACGCAGTATTTT; CDR3aa: CASRGTSTDTQYF
abundance: few; v_gene: TRBV29-1; d_gene: TRBD1; j_gene: TRBJ1-1; CDR3nt: TGCAGCGTTTCTACAGGGGGAGTGAACACTGAAGCTTTCTTT; CDR3aa: CSVSTGGVNTEAFF
abundance: few; v_gene: TRBV6-1; d_gene: -; j_gene: TRBJ1-2; CDR3nt: TGTGCCAGCACCTTCGAGCCTGGGGTTAACTATGGCTACACCTTC; CDR3aa: CASTFEPGVNYGYTF
abundance: -; v_gene: TRBV4-3; d_gene: -; j_gene: TRBJ2-7; CDR3nt: TGCGCCAGCAGCCAAGAAGGCCGGCAGCCCTATAGCTACGAGCAGTACTTC; CDR3aa: CASSQEGRQPYSYEQYF
abundance: many; v_gene: TRBV9; d_gene: TRBD2; j_gene: TRBJ2-2; CDR3nt: TGTGCCAGCAGCGTAGGAATAGCGGGGGCCTCGAACACCGGGGAGCTGTTTTTT; CDR3aa: CASSVGIAGASNTGELFF
abundance: -; v_gene: TRBV30; d_gene: -; j_gene: TRBJ1-4; CDR3nt: TGTGCCTGGAACGGGGGGAGAGGTGAAAAACTGTTTTTT; CDR3aa: CAWNGGRGEKLFF
abundance: few; v_gene: TRBV7-2; d_gene: -; j_gene: TRBJ1-2; CDR3nt: TGTGCCAGCAGCTTAGGGCTCCGCTATGGCTACACCTTC; CDR3aa: CASSLGLRYGYTF
abundance: -; v_gene: TRBV7-9; d_gene: TRBD2; j_gene: TRBJ2-7; CDR3nt: TGTGCCAGCAGCTTAGGCCGGGGGGGGTACGAGCAGTACTTC; CDR3aa: CASSLGRGGYEQYF
abundance: few; v_gene: TRBV27; d_gene: TRBD2; j_gene: TRBJ2-3; CDR3nt: TGTGCCAGCAGTCGATATCTAGCGGGGGGGCAAGATACGCAGTATTTT; CDR3aa: CASSRYLAGGQDTQYF
abundance: -; v_gene: TRBV5-6; d_gene: -; j_gene: TRBJ2-7; CDR3nt: TGTGCCAGCAGCTCAGGCGACGAGCAGTACTTC; CDR3aa: CASSSGDEQYF
abundance: -; v_gene: TRBV5-6; d_gene: -; j_gene: TRBJ1-2; CDR3nt: TGTGCCAGCGGGTGGGAGCTTAACTATGGCTACACCTTC; CDR3aa: CASGWELNYGYTF
abundance: few; v_gene: TRBV7-6; d_gene: TRBD1; j_gene: TRBJ2-7; CDR3nt: TGTGCCAGCAGCCCTCGGACAGGGAACGACGAGCAGTACTTC; CDR3aa: CASSPRTGNDEQYF
abundance: -; v_gene: TRBV15; d_gene: TRBD2; j_gene: TRBJ2-5; CDR3nt: TGTGCCACCAGCAGAGAGGGGGGGTACCAAGAGACCCAGTACTTC; CDR3aa: CATSREGGYQETQYF
abundance: -; v_gene: TRBV6-1; d_gene: TRBD1; j_gene: TRBJ1-1; CDR3nt: TGTGCCAGCAGTGGACAGGGTAAACAAGCTTTCTTT; CDR3aa: CASSGQGKQAFF
abundance: few; v_gene: TRBV30; d_gene: -; j_gene: TRBJ1-2; CDR3nt: TGTGCCTGGACTTTCAGGGGCGGCTATGGCTACACCTTC; CDR3aa: CAWTFRGGYGYTF
abundance: few; v_gene: TRBV28; d_gene: -; j_gene: TRBJ1-2; CDR3nt: TGTGCCAGCAGTTTGGGTACAGCCGCTAACTATGGCTACACCTTC; CDR3aa: CASSLGTAANYGYTF
abundance: many; v_gene: TRBV19; d_gene: TRBD1; j_gene: TRBJ1-5; CDR3nt: TGTGCCAGTAACAGGGGCAAACAGCCCCAGCATTTT; CDR3aa: CASNRGKQPQHF
abundance: -; v_gene: TRBV9; d_gene: -; j_gene: TRBJ1-2; CDR3nt: TGTGCCAGCAGCGTAGCTTCCAACCTCTATGGCTACACCTTC; CDR3aa: CASSVASNLYGYTF
abundance: -; v_gene: TRBV30; d_gene: -; j_gene: TRBJ1-1; CDR3nt: TGTGCCTGGAGTGTGGCGAGGACAGTTAACACTGAAGCTTTCTTT; CDR3aa: CAWSVARTVNTEAFF
abundance: few; v_gene: TRBV2; d_gene: TRBD1; j_gene: TRBJ1-2; CDR3nt: TGTGCCAGCGGACTAACCGGGACAGGGGACGGCTACACCTTC; CDR3aa: CASGLTGTGDGYTF
abundance: -; v_gene: TRBV30; d_gene: -; j_gene: TRBJ2-1; CDR3nt: TGTGCCTGGAGTGATCCCCCAGGGCACTCCTACAATGAGCAGTTCTTC; CDR3aa: CAWSDPPGHSYNEQFF